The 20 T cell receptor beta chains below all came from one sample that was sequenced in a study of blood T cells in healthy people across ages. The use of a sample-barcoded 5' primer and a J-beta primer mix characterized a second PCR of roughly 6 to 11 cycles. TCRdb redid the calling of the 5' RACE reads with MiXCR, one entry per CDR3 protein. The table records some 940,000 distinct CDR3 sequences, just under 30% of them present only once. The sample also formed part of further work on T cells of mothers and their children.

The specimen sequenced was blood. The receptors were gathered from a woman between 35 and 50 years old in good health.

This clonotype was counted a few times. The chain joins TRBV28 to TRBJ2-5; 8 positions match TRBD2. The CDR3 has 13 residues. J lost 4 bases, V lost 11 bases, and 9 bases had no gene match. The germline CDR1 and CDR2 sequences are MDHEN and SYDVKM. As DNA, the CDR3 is TGTGCCGGCTCCGGGGGGGGCGTAGAGACCCAGTACTTC. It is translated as CAGSGGGVETQYF.

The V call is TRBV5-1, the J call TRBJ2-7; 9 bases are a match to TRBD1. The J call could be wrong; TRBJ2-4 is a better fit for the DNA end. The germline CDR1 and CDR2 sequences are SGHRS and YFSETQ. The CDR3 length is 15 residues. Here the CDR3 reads CASSALPGQGDIQYF. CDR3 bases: TGCGCCAGCAGCGCACTTCCGGGACAGGGAGACATTCAGTACTTC.

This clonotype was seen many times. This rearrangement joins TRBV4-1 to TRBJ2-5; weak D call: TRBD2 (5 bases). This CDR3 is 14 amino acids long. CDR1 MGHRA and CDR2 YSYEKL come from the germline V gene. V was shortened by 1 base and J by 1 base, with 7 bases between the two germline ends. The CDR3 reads CASSQGLFQETQYF. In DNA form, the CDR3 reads TGCGCCAGCAGCCAAGGACTATTCCAAGAGACCCAGTACTTC.

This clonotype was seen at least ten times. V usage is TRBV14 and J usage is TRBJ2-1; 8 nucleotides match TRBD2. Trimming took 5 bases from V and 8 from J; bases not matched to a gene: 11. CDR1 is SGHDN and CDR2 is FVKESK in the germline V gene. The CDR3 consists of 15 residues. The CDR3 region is CASSSRGLAYHEQFF. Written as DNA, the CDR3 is TGTGCCAGCAGCTCCCGAGGACTAGCATACCATGAGCAGTTCTTC.

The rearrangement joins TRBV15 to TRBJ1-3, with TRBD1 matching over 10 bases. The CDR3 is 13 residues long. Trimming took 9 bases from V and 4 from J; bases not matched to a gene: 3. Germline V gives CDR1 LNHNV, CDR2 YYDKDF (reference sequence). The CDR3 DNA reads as TGTGCCACGCGGGACAGGGGAGGAAACACCATATATTTT. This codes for CATRDRGGNTIYF.

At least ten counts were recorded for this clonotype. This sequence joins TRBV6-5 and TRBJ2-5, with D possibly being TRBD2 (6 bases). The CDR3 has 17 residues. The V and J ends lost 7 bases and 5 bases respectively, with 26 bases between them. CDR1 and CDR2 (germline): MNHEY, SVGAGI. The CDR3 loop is CASTTTHRGGLWETQYF. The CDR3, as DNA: TGTGCCAGCACCACAACCCACCGTGGGGGACTCTGGGAGACCCAGTACTTC.

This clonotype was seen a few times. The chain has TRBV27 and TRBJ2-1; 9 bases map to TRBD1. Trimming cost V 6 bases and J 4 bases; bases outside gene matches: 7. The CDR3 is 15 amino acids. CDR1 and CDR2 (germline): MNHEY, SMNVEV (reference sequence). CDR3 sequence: CASSQPGTGYNEQFF. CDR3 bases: TGTGCCAGCAGCCAACCCGGGACAGGGTACAATGAGCAGTTCTTC.

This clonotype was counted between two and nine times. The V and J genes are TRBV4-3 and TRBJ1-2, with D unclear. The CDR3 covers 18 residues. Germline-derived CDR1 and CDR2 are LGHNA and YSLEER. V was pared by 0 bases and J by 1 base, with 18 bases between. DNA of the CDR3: TGCGCCAGCAGCCAAGATAGGGAGGGCCGAAAAGTTAACTATGGCTACACCTTC. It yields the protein CASSQDREGRKVNYGYTF.

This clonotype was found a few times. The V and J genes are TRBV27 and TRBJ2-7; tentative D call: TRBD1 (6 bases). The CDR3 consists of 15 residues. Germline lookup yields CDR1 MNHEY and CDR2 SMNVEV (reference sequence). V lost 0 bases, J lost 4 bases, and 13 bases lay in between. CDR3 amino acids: CASSLSPGANYEQYF. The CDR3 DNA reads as TGTGCCAGCAGTTTATCCCCAGGGGCAAATTACGAGCAGTACTTC.

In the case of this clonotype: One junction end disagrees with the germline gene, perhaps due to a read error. CDR3 sequence: CRAKVYNEQFF. DNA of the CDR3: TGCAGGGCTAAAGTTTACAATGAGCAGTTCTTC. The chain combines TRBV20-1 with TRBJ2-1; no clear D gene. CDR3 length equals 11 residues. Germline V gives CDR1 DFQATT, CDR2 SNEGSKA (reference sequence).

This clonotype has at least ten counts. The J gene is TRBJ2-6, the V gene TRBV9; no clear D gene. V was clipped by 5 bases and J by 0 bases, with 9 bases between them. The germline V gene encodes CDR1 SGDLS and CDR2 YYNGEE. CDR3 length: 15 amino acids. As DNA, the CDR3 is TGTGCCAGCAGTGAGACGGGCTCTGGGGCCAACGTCCTGACTTTC. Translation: CASSETGSGANVLTF.

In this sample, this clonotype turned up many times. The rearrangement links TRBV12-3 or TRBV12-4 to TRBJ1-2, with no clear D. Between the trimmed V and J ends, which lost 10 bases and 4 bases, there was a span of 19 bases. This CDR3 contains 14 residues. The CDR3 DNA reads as TGTGCCACCCCGAGCCACCGGGCCATCTATGGCTACACCTTC. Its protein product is CATPSHRAIYGYTF.

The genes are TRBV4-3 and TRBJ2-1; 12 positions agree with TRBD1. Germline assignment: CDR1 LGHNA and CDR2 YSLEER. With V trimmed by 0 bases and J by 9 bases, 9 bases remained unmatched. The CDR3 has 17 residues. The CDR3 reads CASSQDGGTGGYGEQFF. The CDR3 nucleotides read TGCGCCAGCAGCCAAGATGGGGGGACAGGGGGCTACGGTGAGCAGTTCTTC.

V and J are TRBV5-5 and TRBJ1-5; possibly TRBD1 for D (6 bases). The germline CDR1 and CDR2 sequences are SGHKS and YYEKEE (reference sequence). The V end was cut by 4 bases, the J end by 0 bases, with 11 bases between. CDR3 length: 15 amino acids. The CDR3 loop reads CASSLHRVSNQPQHF. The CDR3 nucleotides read TGTGCCAGCAGCCTCCACAGGGTTAGCAATCAGCCCCAGCATTTT.

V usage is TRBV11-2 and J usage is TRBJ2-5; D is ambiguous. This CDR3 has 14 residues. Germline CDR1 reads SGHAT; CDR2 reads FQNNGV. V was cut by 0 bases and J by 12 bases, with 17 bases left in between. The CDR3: CASSLDLWQSEEYF. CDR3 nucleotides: TGTGCCAGCAGCTTAGATCTCTGGCAGAGTGAGGAGTACTTC.

As DNA, the CDR3 is TGTGCCATCAGTGAGAGGAGTGGGGCGTTTAGCAATCAGCCCCAGCATTTT. This sequence encodes CAISERSGAFSNQPQHF. The chain is built from TRBV10-3 and TRBJ1-5, with a possible D match to TRBD1 (5 bases). From germline, CDR1 is ENHRY and CDR2 SYGVKD. With 2 bases removed from V and 0 bases from J, the gap between germline ends came to 14 bases. There are 17 residues in the CDR3.

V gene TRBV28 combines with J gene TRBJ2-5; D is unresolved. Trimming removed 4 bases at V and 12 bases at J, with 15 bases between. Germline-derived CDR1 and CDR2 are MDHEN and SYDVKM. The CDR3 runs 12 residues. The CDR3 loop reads CASSSPLSVEYF. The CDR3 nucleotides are TGTGCCAGCAGTTCACCCTTGTCGGTGGAGTACTTC. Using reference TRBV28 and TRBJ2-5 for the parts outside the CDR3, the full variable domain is DVKVTQSSRYLVKRTGEKVFLECVQDMDHENMFWYRQDPGLGLRLIYFSYDVKMKEKGDIPEGYSVSREKKERFSLILESASTNQTSMYLCASSSPLSVEYFGPGTRLLVL.

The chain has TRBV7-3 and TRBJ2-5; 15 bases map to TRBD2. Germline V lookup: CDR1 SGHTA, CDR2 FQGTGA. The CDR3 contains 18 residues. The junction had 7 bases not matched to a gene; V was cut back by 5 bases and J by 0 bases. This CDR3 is CASSPGLAGGMYQETQYF. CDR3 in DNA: TGTGCCAGCAGCCCGGGACTAGCGGGGGGCATGTACCAAGAGACCCAGTACTTC.

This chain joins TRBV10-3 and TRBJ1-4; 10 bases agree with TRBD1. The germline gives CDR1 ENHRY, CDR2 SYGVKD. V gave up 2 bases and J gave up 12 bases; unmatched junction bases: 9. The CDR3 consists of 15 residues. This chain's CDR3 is CAISEAGTGAAQLFF. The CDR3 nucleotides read TGTGCCATCAGTGAGGCTGGGACAGGGGCTGCCCAACTGTTTTTT.

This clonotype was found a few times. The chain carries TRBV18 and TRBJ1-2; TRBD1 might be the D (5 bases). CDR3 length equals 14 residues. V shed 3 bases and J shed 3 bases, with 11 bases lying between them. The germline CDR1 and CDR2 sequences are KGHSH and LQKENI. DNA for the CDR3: TGTGCCAGCTCACCGGCGGGGGTCGACTATGGCTACACCTTC. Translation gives CASSPAGVDYGYTF. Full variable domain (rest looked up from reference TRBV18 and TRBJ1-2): NAGVMQNPRHLVRRRGQEARLRCSPMKGHSHVYWYRQLPEEGLKFMVYLQKENIIDESGMPKERFSAEFPKEGPSILRIQQVVRGDSAAYFCASSPAGVDYGYTFGSGTRLTVV.